These T cell receptor beta chains were read from a single sample in a study of beta chain features in type 1 diabetes. TCRdb's table, derived via immunoSEQ multiplex PCR, lists solely in-frame clones and lacks some. This sample has a few hundred thousand clones, with about 15% found just once. Material: naive CD4+ T cells from blood. The source is a man aged 30 to 45 with type 1 diabetes. Each CDR3 is given with its conserved first and last residue. D genes are given only for firm matches. Some rows mark clone size as missing; the rest say once, few, many or name a class of expanded clone.

J gene: TRBJ2-1; clone size: .; V gene: TRBV4-1; CDR3 length: 16; D gene: TRBD1; CDR3 protein: CASSQHRQGDYNEQFF; CDR3 DNA: TGCGCCAGCAGTCAACACAGACAGGGGGACTACAATGAGCAGTTCTTC
J gene: TRBJ2-7; clone size: few; V gene: TRBV29-1; CDR3 length: 13; D gene: TRBD1; CDR3 protein: CSVALTGTYEQYF; CDR3 DNA: TGCAGCGTTGCCCTGACAGGGACCTACGAGCAGTACTTC
J gene: TRBJ2-5; clone size: .; V gene: TRBV4-1; CDR3 length: 17; D gene: TRBD2; CDR3 protein: CASSRTSGGADGETQYF; CDR3 DNA: TGCGCCAGCAGCCGCACTAGCGGGGGGGCCGATGGAGAGACCCAGTACTTC
J gene: TRBJ1-5; clone size: few; V gene: TRBV10-3; CDR3 length: 14; D gene: .; CDR3 protein: CAISQGMSNQPQHF; CDR3 DNA: TGTGCCATCAGCCAGGGGATGAGCAATCAGCCCCAGCATTTT
J gene: TRBJ2-6; clone size: .; V gene: TRBV7-8; CDR3 length: 12; D gene: .; CDR3 protein: CASSREANVLTF; CDR3 DNA: TGTGCCAGCAGCCGGGAGGCCAACGTCCTGACTTTC
J gene: TRBJ2-7; clone size: few; V gene: TRBV6-1; CDR3 length: 15; D gene: .; CDR3 protein: CASSAQVGPSYEQYF; CDR3 DNA: TGTGCCAGCAGTGCTCAGGTCGGTCCCTCCTACGAGCAGTACTTC
J gene: TRBJ2-7; clone size: .; V gene: TRBV18; CDR3 length: 15; D gene: TRBD2; CDR3 protein: CASSPLFGGSYEQYF; CDR3 DNA: TGTGCCAGCTCACCACTCTTTGGCGGGAGCTACGAGCAGTACTTC
J gene: TRBJ2-5; clone size: .; V gene: TRBV6-5; CDR3 length: 15; D gene: TRBD2; CDR3 protein: CASSPTLAAQETQYF; CDR3 DNA: TGTGCCAGCAGTCCCACCCTAGCGGCCCAAGAGACCCAGTACTTC
J gene: TRBJ2-7; clone size: few; V gene: TRBV2; CDR3 length: 13; D gene: .; CDR3 protein: CASSADTVYEQYF; CDR3 DNA: TGTGCCAGCAGCGCGGACACGGTCTACGAGCAGTACTTC
J gene: TRBJ1-5; clone size: .; V gene: TRBV30; CDR3 length: 12; D gene: .; CDR3 protein: CAWSGGDQPQHF; CDR3 DNA: TGTGCCTGGAGTGGAGGAGATCAGCCCCAGCATTTT
J gene: TRBJ1-5; clone size: .; V gene: TRBV30; CDR3 length: 13; D gene: TRBD1; CDR3 protein: CAWGTVGNQPQHF; CDR3 DNA: TGTGCCTGGGGGACAGTCGGCAATCAGCCCCAGCATTTT
J gene: TRBJ2-3; clone size: .; V gene: TRBV5-6; CDR3 length: 15; D gene: .; CDR3 protein: CASSFRGGGTDTQYF; CDR3 DNA: TGTGCCAGCAGCTTCAGGGGCGGGGGAACAGATACGCAGTATTTT
J gene: TRBJ1-1; clone size: .; V gene: TRBV5-1; CDR3 length: 14; D gene: .; CDR3 protein: CASSLGQANTEAFF; CDR3 DNA: TGCGCCAGCAGCTTGGGCCAGGCAAACACTGAAGCTTTCTTT
J gene: TRBJ2-3; clone size: few; V gene: TRBV5-4; CDR3 length: 16; D gene: TRBD2; CDR3 protein: CASSFRGGAGTDTQYF; CDR3 DNA: TGTGCCAGCAGCTTCCGCGGGGGGGCAGGCACAGATACGCAGTATTTT
J gene: TRBJ2-7; clone size: few; V gene: TRBV5-6; CDR3 length: 15; D gene: .; CDR3 protein: CASSSGHALSYEQYF; CDR3 DNA: TGTGCCAGCAGCTCCGGACATGCCCTCTCCTACGAGCAGTACTTC
J gene: TRBJ1-1; clone size: .; V gene: TRBV5-1; CDR3 length: 13; D gene: .; CDR3 protein: CASSFTVNTEAFF; CDR3 DNA: TGCGCCAGCAGCTTCACAGTGAACACTGAAGCTTTCTTT
J gene: TRBJ2-3; clone size: few; V gene: TRBV7-6; CDR3 length: 15; D gene: .; CDR3 protein: CASSNLGFPTDTQYF; CDR3 DNA: TGTGCCAGCAGCAATCTAGGCTTTCCCACAGATACGCAGTATTTT
J gene: TRBJ1-6; clone size: .; V gene: TRBV30; CDR3 length: 14; D gene: .; CDR3 protein: CAWSVNGYNSPLHF; CDR3 DNA: TGTGCCTGGAGTGTGAACGGGTATAATTCACCCCTCCACTTT
J gene: TRBJ2-7; clone size: few; V gene: TRBV18; CDR3 length: 15; D gene: TRBD2; CDR3 protein: CASSALAAGGYEQYF; CDR3 DNA: TGTGCCAGCTCAGCGCTAGCAGCGGGAGGTTACGAGCAGTACTTC
J gene: TRBJ1-5; clone size: few; V gene: TRBV7-9; CDR3 length: 14; D gene: .; CDR3 protein: CASSSGLINQPQHF; CDR3 DNA: TGTGCCAGCAGCTCCGGACTGATCAATCAGCCCCAGCATTTT
J gene: TRBJ1-1; clone size: few; V gene: TRBV7-2; CDR3 length: 13; D gene: .; CDR3 protein: CASSFREVTEAFF; CDR3 DNA: TGTGCCAGCAGCTTCCGGGAAGTCACTGAAGCTTTCTTT
J gene: TRBJ1-2; clone size: .; V gene: TRBV6-4; CDR3 length: 13; D gene: .; CDR3 protein: CASSDSASGGYTF; CDR3 DNA: TGTGCCAGCAGTGACTCGGCATCGGGTGGCTACACCTTC
J gene: TRBJ2-3; clone size: few; V gene: TRBV29-1; CDR3 length: 14; D gene: .; CDR3 protein: CSVDQQLGTDTQYF; CDR3 DNA: TGCAGCGTTGATCAACAGTTGGGTACAGATACGCAGTATTTT
J gene: TRBJ2-7; clone size: .; V gene: TRBV7-2; CDR3 length: 13; D gene: .; CDR3 protein: CASSLGQNYEQYF; CDR3 DNA: TGTGCCAGCAGCTTAGGGCAGAACTACGAGCAGTACTTC
J gene: TRBJ2-7; clone size: .; V gene: TRBV23-1; CDR3 length: 19; D gene: TRBD2; CDR3 protein: CASNSRGQAGGTSSYEQYF; CDR3 DNA: TGCGCCAGCAACTCTAGAGGCCAAGCGGGGGGGACTAGCTCCTACGAGCAGTACTTC
J gene: TRBJ2-7; clone size: few; V gene: TRBV7-9; CDR3 length: 17; D gene: .; CDR3 protein: CASSPKGGPSGMYEQYF; CDR3 DNA: TGTGCCAGCAGCCCAAAGGGGGGACCCAGCGGGATGTACGAGCAGTACTTC
J gene: TRBJ2-3; clone size: .; V gene: TRBV5-1; CDR3 length: 17; D gene: TRBD2; CDR3 protein: CASSLAWLAGRTDTQYF; CDR3 DNA: TGCGCCAGCAGCTTGGCCTGGCTAGCGGGACGCACAGATACGCAGTATTTT
J gene: TRBJ1-1; clone size: few; V gene: TRBV19; CDR3 length: 15; D gene: .; CDR3 protein: CASSARGGVGTEAFF; CDR3 DNA: TGTGCCAGTAGTGCACGGGGGGGAGTGGGCACTGAAGCTTTCTTT
J gene: TRBJ2-5; clone size: .; V gene: TRBV15; CDR3 length: 13; D gene: .; CDR3 protein: CATSRQAQETQYF; CDR3 DNA: TGTGCCACCAGCAGACAGGCCCAAGAGACCCAGTACTTC
J gene: TRBJ1-4; clone size: .; V gene: TRBV7-2; CDR3 length: 15; D gene: TRBD1; CDR3 protein: CASSLQGATNEKLFF; CDR3 DNA: TGTGCCAGCAGCTTGCAGGGGGCAACTAATGAAAAACTGTTTTTT
J gene: TRBJ1-2; clone size: few; V gene: TRBV19; CDR3 length: 12; D gene: .; CDR3 protein: CASKDSDYGYTF; CDR3 DNA: TGTGCCAGTAAGGACAGTGACTATGGCTACACCTTC
J gene: TRBJ2-1; clone size: .; V gene: TRBV5-1; CDR3 length: 15; D gene: TRBD2; CDR3 protein: CASSLSGRSYNEQFF; CDR3 DNA: TGCGCCAGCAGCCTTAGCGGGAGATCCTACAATGAGCAGTTCTTC
J gene: TRBJ2-5; clone size: .; V gene: TRBV5-1; CDR3 length: 15; D gene: TRBD1; CDR3 protein: CASSSRTGNGETQYF; CDR3 DNA: TGCGCCAGCAGCTCTCGGACAGGGAATGGAGAGACCCAGTACTTC
J gene: TRBJ2-2; clone size: few; V gene: TRBV15; CDR3 length: 19; D gene: TRBD2; CDR3 protein: CATSRDLAGGKKGAGELFF; CDR3 DNA: TGTGCCACCAGCAGAGATCTAGCGGGAGGGAAAAAGGGAGCCGGGGAGCTGTTTTTT
J gene: TRBJ2-1; clone size: few; V gene: TRBV7-2; CDR3 length: 16; D gene: TRBD2; CDR3 protein: CASSVGLAARYNEQFF; CDR3 DNA: TGTGCCAGCAGCGTGGGACTAGCGGCCAGATACAATGAGCAGTTCTTC
J gene: TRBJ1-5; clone size: few; V gene: TRBV2; CDR3 length: 15; D gene: TRBD1; CDR3 protein: CASSGPGQGMQPQHF; CDR3 DNA: TGTGCCAGCAGTGGGCCGGGACAGGGGATGCAGCCCCAGCATTTT
J gene: TRBJ1-4; clone size: .; V gene: TRBV7-9; CDR3 length: 14; D gene: .; CDR3 protein: CASTQGQYNEKLFF; CDR3 DNA: TGTGCCAGCACTCAGGGCCAGTATAATGAAAAACTGTTTTTT
J gene: TRBJ2-3; clone size: .; V gene: TRBV12-5; CDR3 length: 14; D gene: .; CDR3 protein: CASGLVTRTDTQYF; CDR3 DNA: TGTGCTAGTGGTTTGGTTACACGCACAGATACGCAGTATTTT
J gene: TRBJ1-2; clone size: .; V gene: TRBV30; CDR3 length: 12; D gene: .; CDR3 protein: CAWRAGDYGYTF; CDR3 DNA: TGTGCCTGGAGGGCAGGGGACTATGGCTACACCTTC
J gene: TRBJ2-7; clone size: .; V gene: TRBV29-1; CDR3 length: 11; D gene: .; CDR3 protein: CSVQLSYEQYF; CDR3 DNA: TGCAGCGTGCAACTTTCCTACGAGCAGTACTTC
J gene: TRBJ2-7; clone size: .; V gene: TRBV7-6; CDR3 length: 15; D gene: .; CDR3 protein: CASSLAPGWGYEQYF; CDR3 DNA: TGTGCCAGCAGCTTAGCCCCAGGGTGGGGCTACGAGCAGTACTTC
J gene: TRBJ1-1; clone size: few; V gene: TRBV7-9; CDR3 length: 13; D gene: .; CDR3 protein: CASRTPGNTEAFF; CDR3 DNA: TGTGCCAGCAGAACCCCGGGGAACACTGAAGCTTTCTTT
J gene: TRBJ2-5; clone size: few; V gene: TRBV2; CDR3 length: 14; D gene: TRBD1; CDR3 protein: CAISDRGRGETQYF; CDR3 DNA: TGTGCCATCTCGGACAGGGGGCGGGGAGAGACCCAGTACTTC
J gene: TRBJ2-3; clone size: few; V gene: TRBV30; CDR3 length: 13; D gene: .; CDR3 protein: CAWSGGPTDTQYF; CDR3 DNA: TGTGCCTGGAGTGGAGGGCCCACAGATACGCAGTATTTT
J gene: TRBJ1-4; clone size: few; V gene: TRBV5-4; CDR3 length: 15; D gene: .; CDR3 protein: CASSLAGSPPEKLFF; CDR3 DNA: TGTGCCAGCAGCTTGGCAGGGTCCCCCCCTGAAAAACTGTTTTTT
J gene: TRBJ1-2; clone size: few; V gene: TRBV12-5; CDR3 length: 13; D gene: .; CDR3 protein: CASGLGTAYGYTF; CDR3 DNA: TGTGCTAGTGGTTTGGGCACTGCCTATGGCTACACCTTC
J gene: TRBJ1-5; clone size: few; V gene: TRBV4-1; CDR3 length: 14; D gene: .; CDR3 protein: CASSLAAFNQPQHF; CDR3 DNA: TGCGCCAGCAGCCTAGCTGCCTTTAATCAGCCCCAGCATTTT
J gene: TRBJ2-5; clone size: few; V gene: TRBV5-1; CDR3 length: 16; D gene: TRBD2; CDR3 protein: CASSLGTSEGEETQYF; CDR3 DNA: TGCGCCAGCAGCTTGGGTACTAGCGAGGGAGAAGAGACCCAGTACTTC
J gene: TRBJ2-7; clone size: few; V gene: TRBV4-1; CDR3 length: 14; D gene: TRBD1; CDR3 protein: CASSTRQGPYEQYF; CDR3 DNA: TGCGCCAGCAGCACACGACAGGGCCCCTACGAGCAGTACTTC
J gene: TRBJ1-5; clone size: few; V gene: TRBV5-1; CDR3 length: 15; D gene: .; CDR3 protein: CASSPGVGGNQPQHF; CDR3 DNA: TGCGCCAGCAGCCCGGGAGTTGGTGGCAATCAGCCCCAGCATTTT
J gene: TRBJ2-7; clone size: .; V gene: TRBV30; CDR3 length: 14; D gene: .; CDR3 protein: CAWRPGHSSYEQYF; CDR3 DNA: TGTGCCTGGAGACCGGGACATAGCTCCTACGAGCAGTACTTC
J gene: TRBJ1-5; clone size: .; V gene: TRBV7-9; CDR3 length: 15; D gene: .; CDR3 protein: CASSLGAASNQPQHF; CDR3 DNA: TGTGCCAGCAGCTTAGGGGCAGCTAGCAATCAGCCCCAGCATTTT
J gene: TRBJ1-5; clone size: .; V gene: TRBV6-1; CDR3 length: 12; D gene: .; CDR3 protein: CASSSNGNAMGF; CDR3 DNA: TGTGCCAGCAGTTCAAACGGGAACGCGATGGGGTTT
J gene: TRBJ2-2; clone size: .; V gene: TRBV5-1; CDR3 length: 16; D gene: TRBD1; CDR3 protein: CASSLGRRTGFGELFF; CDR3 DNA: TGCGCCAGCAGCTTGGGACGCCGGACAGGCTTCGGGGAGCTGTTTTTT
J gene: TRBJ1-5; clone size: .; V gene: TRBV5-1; CDR3 length: 15; D gene: TRBD1; CDR3 protein: CASSLAGTGGQPQHF; CDR3 DNA: TGCGCCAGCAGCTTGGCAGGGACAGGGGGTCAGCCCCAGCATTTT